The 27 T cell receptor beta chains below all came from one sample that was sequenced in a study of OX40 agonist ivuxolimab in advanced cancers. Data came from immunoSEQ multiplex PCR; TCRdb stores just in-frame clones and leaves some out. The sample has 40,000 to 60,000 clones; roughly 86% are singletons. Sequenced here: CD4+ or CD8+ T cells sorted from blood, sampled in a trial of the OX40 agonist ivuxolimab. The receptors come from an adult with an advanced solid tumor such as melanoma, head and neck, liver or kidney cancer.

The V gene is TRBV9, the J gene TRBJ1-6, with D possibly TRBD1 on 6 matching bases. Germline loops: CDR1 SGDLS, CDR2 YYNGEE. Trimming removed 8 bases from V and 6 bases from J, with 12 bases in between. The length of the CDR3 is 13 residues. The CDR3 nucleotides are TGTGCCAGTTCCCCGGACAGTAATTCACCCCTCCACTTT. Encoded protein: CASSPDSNSPLHF. Using reference TRBV9 and TRBJ1-6 for the parts outside the CDR3, the full variable domain is DSGVTQTPKHLITATGQRVTLRCSPRSGDLSVYWYQQSLDQGLQFLIQYYNGEERAKGNILERFSAQQFPDLHSELNLSSLELGDSALYFCASSPDSNSPLHFGNGTRLTVT.

The chain joins TRBV10-2 to TRBJ1-4; no clear D. Germline V CDR1 and CDR2: WSHSY, SAAADI. V lost 6 bases and J 8 bases, leaving 13 bases between the germline ends. The CDR3 consists of 13 residues. In DNA, the CDR3 is TGCGCCAGCAGAGGCCCCGGAGGAGAAAAACTGTTTTTT. It is translated as CASRGPGGEKLFF.

The chain is built from TRBV5-1 and TRBJ1-3; TRBD1 might be the D (5 bases). Germline values: CDR1 SGHRS, CDR2 YFSETQ. V was shortened by 4 bases and J by 4 bases, with 15 bases between the two germline ends. The CDR3 runs 15 residues. This CDR3 reads CASSGPGTSGNTIYF. CDR3 nucleotide sequence: TGCGCCAGCAGCGGCCCCGGGACCTCAGGAAACACCATATATTTT.

This chain connects TRBV6-6 to TRBJ1-3; D uncertain. The V and J ends lost 4 bases and 0 bases respectively, with 10 bases between them. The CDR3 has 15 residues. Germline CDR1 MNHNY, CDR2 SVGAGI (reference sequence). In DNA, the CDR3 is TGTGCCAGCAGTTCCGCCTTTCCCTCTGGAAACACCATATATTTT. Translation: CASSSAFPSGNTIYF.

This chain links TRBV5-1 with TRBJ1-4; D ambiguous. CDR1 is SGHRS and CDR2 is YFSETQ in the germline V gene. The CDR3 totals 14 residues. Deletions cut 4 bases from V and 0 bases from J, with 7 bases between. The CDR3 protein is CASSIGPTNEKLFF. The DNA for the CDR3 is TGCGCCAGCAGCATCGGTCCAACTAATGAAAAACTGTTTTTT. Looking up the rest from reference TRBV5-1 and TRBJ1-4 gives the full variable domain: KAGVTQTPRYLIKTRGQQVTLSCSPISGHRSVSWYQQTPGQGLQFLFEYFSETQRNKGNFPGRFSGRQFSNSRSEMNVSTLELGDSALYLCASSIGPTNEKLFFGSGTQLSVL.

The chain combines TRBV11-2 with TRBJ2-7; 8 nucleotides agree with TRBD1. Germline-derived CDR1 and CDR2 are SGHAT and FQNNGV. The CDR3 consists of 15 residues. The ends lost 1 base at V and 6 bases at J; junction bases unmatched: 8. The chain's CDR3 is CASSLGDRPRGEQYF. The CDR3 DNA sequence: TGTGCCAGCAGCTTAGGGGACAGGCCCAGAGGCGAGCAGTACTTC.

V gene TRBV28 combines with J gene TRBJ2-7, with D perhaps matching TRBD1 or TRBD2 (5 bases each). The germline CDR1 and CDR2 sequences are MDHEN and SYDVKM. V was clipped by 8 bases and J by 0 bases, with 8 bases between them. The CDR3 spans 12 residues. CDR3 coding DNA: TGTGCCAGCGGGGGAAACTCCTACGAGCAGTACTTC. Translating gives CASGGNSYEQYF.

The chain carries TRBV28 and TRBJ1-6; D is undetermined. Trimming took off 3 bases at V and 2 bases at J, with 5 bases between the two ends. The CDR3 is made up of 14 amino acids. Germline V gene sequence: CDR1 MDHEN, CDR2 SYDVKM. CDR3 nucleotide sequence: TGTGCCAGCAGTTTCGCCACCTATAATTCACCCCTCCACTTT. Its translation is CASSFATYNSPLHF.

This clone was found a few times. This chain links TRBV30 with TRBJ1-4; the D gene is possibly TRBD1 (6 bases). The CDR3 is 13 residues long. Trimming took 6 bases from V and 8 from J, leaving 16 bases between them. Germline CDR1 is GTSNPN and CDR2 is SVGIG (reference sequence). DNA for the CDR3: TGTGCCTGTCAATTTAGGGGGAAGGAAAAACTGTTTTTT. Its protein product is CACQFRGKEKLFF.

The chain couples TRBV6-5 to TRBJ2-7, with TRBD1 identical over 10 bases. This CDR3 region has 15 residues. Unmatched junction bases numbered 5, after V lost 6 bases and J lost 0 bases. Germline V CDR1 and CDR2: MNHEY, SVGAGI. CDR3 in amino acids: CASRTGGSISYEQYF. CDR3 bases: TGTGCCAGCAGGACAGGGGGCTCAATCTCCTACGAGCAGTACTTC.

Concerning this clone: Other DNA sequences within the sample encode an identical CDR3. The V gene is TRBV30, the J gene TRBJ2-7, with D tentatively TRBD1 (6 bases). V lost 8 bases to trimming and J lost 6 bases, with 23 bases between them. The germline CDR1 and CDR2 sequences are GTSNPN and SVGIG (reference sequence). CDR3 length equals 14 residues. CDR3 region: CAGDRQGLFVEQYF. The CDR3 DNA reads TGTGCCGGAGACCGCCAGGGGCTATTCGTCGAGCAGTACTTC.

This clone was seen only a few times. This chain connects TRBV19 to TRBJ2-2; D call uncertain. Germline assignment: CDR1 LNHDA and CDR2 SQIVND (reference sequence). CDR3 length: 15 residues. Trimming stripped 3 bases from V and 2 bases from J, with 10 bases between. The CDR3 sequence: CASSIGRINTGELFF. In DNA, the CDR3 is TGTGCCAGTAGTATTGGTAGGATCAACACCGGGGAGCTGTTTTTT.

The chain links TRBV7-8 to TRBJ2-3; D is possibly TRBD2 (5 bases). The CDR3 has 15 residues. The ends were cut back, 5 bases at V and 1 base at J, with 13 bases in the middle. Germline V gene sequence: CDR1 SGHVS, CDR2 FQNEAQ. The CDR3 DNA reads TGTGCCAGCAGCATCCAGAGCGGAGGCACAGATACGCAGTATTTT. Translating it yields CASSIQSGGTDTQYF.

The rearrangement links TRBV6-6 to TRBJ2-7; 7 bases agree with TRBD1. Germline CDR1 and CDR2: MNHNY and SVGAGI (reference sequence). CDR3 size: 15 residues. V shed 6 bases and J 3 bases; nucleotides not matched to a gene: 11. CDR3 amino acids: CASRLETGFGYEQYF. The CDR3, as DNA: TGTGCCAGCAGACTTGAGACAGGGTTCGGCTACGAGCAGTACTTC.

V usage is TRBV28 and J usage is TRBJ1-2; D uncertain. Germline loops: CDR1 MDHEN, CDR2 SYDVKM. V was clipped by 3 bases and J by 6 bases, with 8 bases between them. The CDR3 sequence is 12 residues long. The CDR3 spells CASSLNTHGYTF. CDR3 nucleotide sequence: TGTGCCAGCAGTTTGAACACCCATGGCTACACCTTC.

V usage is TRBV12-5 and J usage is TRBJ1-1; D is possibly TRBD1 (5 bases). Germline lookup yields CDR1 LGHNT and CDR2 FRNRAP. The CDR3 totals 16 residues. V was clipped by 0 bases and J by 1 base, with 12 bases between them. CDR3 sequence (DNA): TGTGCTAGTGGTTTGGTAGTTGGAGGGGCGAACACTGAAGCTTTCTTT. Amino acid sequence: CASGLVVGGANTEAFF.

The J gene is TRBJ2-5, the V gene TRBV7-6, with TRBD2 as a possible D gene (7 bases). The CDR3 runs 15 residues. In germline, CDR1 is SGHVS, CDR2 FNYEAQ. V dropped 5 bases and J dropped 2 bases, with 15 bases sitting between them. The CDR3 DNA reads as TGTGCCAGCAGCGGAGGCGGGGGCCGGCAAGAGACCCAGTACTTC. It is translated as CASSGGGGRQETQYF.

On this clone: As the CDR3 is not closed by the conserved phenylalanine or tryptophan, this likely results from a read error. The limits of the CDR3 on the DNA are not certain, so only TCRdb's listed CDR3 is given. The V gene is TRBV11-2, the J gene TRBJ2-7; the table's D call TRBD2 went unverified against the DNA. CDR1 is SGHAT and CDR2 is FQNNGV in the germline V gene. Ends included, the CDR3 has 14 residues. The CDR3 sequence is CASSPIPRGHPVNL.

This sequence joins TRBV11-2 and TRBJ2-5; D is tentatively TRBD1 or TRBD2 (5 bases each). Germline V gene sequence: CDR1 SGHAT, CDR2 FQNNGV. V dropped 3 bases and J dropped 2 bases, with 16 bases sitting between them. The CDR3 totals 16 residues. Written as DNA, the CDR3 is TGTGCCAGCAGCTTTCAATGGGGGAGCCCTCAAGAGACCCAGTACTTC. This codes for CASSFQWGSPQETQYF.

This chain links TRBV4-2 with TRBJ2-2; 7 nucleotides agree with TRBD1. The CDR3 is made up of 16 amino acids. V was pared by 2 bases and J by 5 bases, with 8 bases of the junction left unmatched. Germline lookup yields CDR1 LGHNA and CDR2 YNFKEQ. This CDR3 reads CASSQPLGTATGELFF. The CDR3 DNA follows: TGTGCCAGCAGCCAACCCCTCGGGACAGCTACCGGGGAGCTGTTTTTT.

V is TRBV18 and J is TRBJ2-7; D is perhaps TRBD2 (5 bases). Germline loops: CDR1 KGHSH, CDR2 LQKENI. This CDR3 has 14 amino acids. Trimming left V 3 bases short and J 6 bases short, with 15 bases between. CDR3 region: CASSPPGVVGEQYF. As DNA, the CDR3 is TGTGCCAGCTCACCCCCCGGGGTCGTGGGCGAGCAGTACTTC.

The chain employs TRBV2 and TRBJ1-6; tentative D call: TRBD1 (5 bases). Looked up from germline, CDR1 is SNHLY and CDR2 is FYNNEI. CDR3 size: 15 residues. V shed 3 bases and J shed 5 bases, with 11 bases lying between them. CDR3 loop: CASSEGGGNNSPLHF. CDR3 DNA: TGTGCCAGCAGTGAGGGCGGGGGTAATAATTCACCCCTCCACTTT. Full variable domain (rest looked up from reference TRBV2 and TRBJ1-6): EPEVTQTPSHQVTQMGQEVILRCVPISNHLYFYWYRQILGQKVEFLVSFYNNEISEKSEIFDDQFSVERPDGSNFTLKIRSTKLEDSAMYFCASSEGGGNNSPLHFGNGTRLTVT.

CDR3 amino acids: CASSDTINEAFF. The CDR3 region has the DNA TGTGCCAGCAGCGACACGATTAATGAAGCTTTCTTT. The V and J genes are TRBV11-1 and TRBJ1-1, with D unclear. The CDR3 extends over 12 amino acids. Trimming pared 5 bases from V and 7 bases from J, leaving 11 bases between. CDR1 and CDR2 (germline): SGHAT, FQDESV (reference sequence).

The chain carries TRBV28 and TRBJ2-7; D ambiguous. CDR1 is MDHEN and CDR2 is SYDVKM in the germline V gene. This CDR3 contains 16 residues. The V end was cut by 4 bases, the J end by 1 base, with 17 bases between. The CDR3 DNA follows: TGTGCCAGCAGTTCTACCAGCTCCCTATATTCCTACGAGCAGTACTTC. It encodes CASSSTSSLYSYEQYF.

This clone was found a few times. This sequence joins TRBV6-1 and TRBJ2-2; TRBD1 matches 9 bases. The CDR3 is 14 residues long. The trim removed 5 bases at V and 6 bases at J, leaving 4 bases unmatched. Germline V lookup: CDR1 MNHNS, CDR2 SASEGT. CDR3 bases: TGTGCCAGCAGTCGGGACAGGGCGGCCGGGGAGCTGTTTTTT. Translation gives CASSRDRAAGELFF.

CDR3 in DNA: TGTGCCAGCATCCAATTCGAAGCTTTCTTT. Translating gives CASIQFEAFF. The rearrangement uses TRBV28 and TRBJ1-1, with no clear D. Trimming removed 7 bases at V and 8 bases at J, with 8 bases between. Looked up from germline, CDR1 is MDHEN and CDR2 is SYDVKM. The CDR3 runs 10 residues.

This chain connects TRBV2 to TRBJ1-1, with D perhaps TRBD1 (5 bases). The CDR3 extends over 13 amino acids. With 7 bases removed from V and 11 bases from J, the gap between germline ends came to 20 bases. Germline CDR1 reads SNHLY; CDR2 reads FYNNEI. The CDR3 DNA reads as TGTGCCAGCACGCAGGGAGGTTACCGCCCTGCTTTCTTT. This sequence encodes CASTQGGYRPAFF.